The 22 T cell receptor beta chains given below trace back to one sample, sequenced in a study of blood T cell repertoires in COVID-19. Assay: immunoSEQ multiplex PCR; the TCRdb copy retains only in-frame clones and omits some. Counted here are fewer than 150,000 clones, more than 60% occurring once; the ten biggest clones make up around 5.9%. The sample was peripheral blood. The receptors were sampled from an older man with acute or convalescent COVID-19.

The genes are TRBV5-5 and TRBJ1-6; TRBD1 aligns across 11 bases. Germline CDR1 reads SGHKS; CDR2 reads YYEKEE (reference sequence). The CDR3 spans 16 residues. With V trimmed by 4 bases and J by 10 bases, 10 bases remained unmatched. Here the CDR3 reads CASSTPGQGARSPLHF. CDR3 sequence (DNA): TGTGCCAGCAGCACCCCCGGACAGGGGGCAAGATCACCCCTCCACTTT.

As to this clone: Relative to the germline gene, one junction end is altered; a read error may explain this. V is TRBV28 and J is TRBJ2-5; either TRBD1 or TRBD2 may supply D (5 bases each). The CDR3 spans 17 residues. Germline V gene sequence: CDR1 MDHEN, CDR2 SYDVKM. CDR3 loop: CASSLWDGRGGQETQYF. CDR3 DNA sequence: TGTGCCAGCAGTCTATGGGACGGCCGGGGTGGTCAAGAGACCCAGTACTTC.

The chain combines TRBV2 with TRBJ2-2, with 8 bases fitting TRBD1. V lost 11 bases to trimming and J lost 1 base; unmatched junction nucleotides: 6. This CDR3 region has 14 residues. Germline loops: CDR1 SNHLY, CDR2 FYNNEI. The CDR3 loop reads CAGRGTGNTGELFF. The CDR3 region has the DNA TGTGCCGGACGGGGGACAGGGAACACCGGGGAGCTGTTTTTT.

This clone was found a few times. The rearrangement uses TRBV6-6 and TRBJ1-1; 10 nucleotides align to TRBD1. This CDR3 comprises 15 residues. Per the germline V gene, CDR1 is MNHNY and CDR2 is SVGAGI (reference sequence). V dropped 2 bases and J dropped 4; count of bases not matched to a gene: 4. CDR3 loop: CASSYGQGEATEAFF. The CDR3 coding sequence is TGTGCCAGCAGTTACGGACAGGGGGAGGCCACTGAAGCTTTCTTT.

The chain employs TRBV7-2 and TRBJ1-1, with 8 nucleotides matching TRBD1. Unmatched junction bases numbered 5, after V lost 5 bases and J lost 0 bases. Per germline, CDR1 SGHTA and CDR2 FQGNSA. The CDR3 is made up of 15 amino acids. CDR3: CASSPDRGLNTEAFF. The CDR3 DNA reads as TGTGCCAGCAGCCCCGACAGGGGCCTGAACACTGAAGCTTTCTTT.

The chain joins TRBV2 to TRBJ1-5, with D hard to call. The CDR3 loop spans 15 amino acids. The ends were cut back, 7 bases at V and 0 bases at J, with 13 bases in the middle. The germline V gene encodes CDR1 SNHLY and CDR2 FYNNEI. The CDR3 nucleotides are TGTGCCAGCACCCCTCAGAGGAGTAGCAATCAGCCCCAGCATTTT. Translation: CASTPQRSSNQPQHF.

J is TRBJ1-1 and V is TRBV20-1; 7 bases align to TRBD1. V was clipped by 6 bases and J by 3 bases; unmatched bases: 1. Germline V lookup: CDR1 DFQATT, CDR2 SNEGSKA (reference sequence). There are 11 residues in the CDR3. The CDR3: CSAQGDTEAFF. DNA for the CDR3: TGCAGTGCGCAGGGGGACACTGAAGCTTTCTTT.

The rearrangement uses TRBV7-3 and TRBJ2-1; maybe TRBD2 (5 bases). This CDR3 comprises 13 residues. Germline CDR1 reads SGHTA; CDR2 reads FQGTGA. The V end lost 2 bases, the J end lost 8 bases, and 10 bases lay between the germline ends. The CDR3 bases are TGTGCCAGCAGCTTACTAGCTACGGATGAGCAGTTCTTC. The encoded protein is CASSLLATDEQFF.

This clone turned up a few times. The V gene is TRBV7-2, the J gene TRBJ2-1, with 9 positions matching TRBD1. Germline CDR1 SGHTA, CDR2 FQGNSA. This CDR3 region has 16 residues. Trimming took 5 bases from V and 7 from J; bases not matched to a gene: 12. In nucleotides, the CDR3 is TGTGCCAGCAGCGCGTCGACCGGGACAGGGCGGAATGAGCAGTTCTTC. It is translated as CASSASTGTGRNEQFF.

J is TRBJ1-4 and V is TRBV11-1, with TRBD1 matching over 10 bases. CDR1 is SGHAT and CDR2 is FQDESV in the germline V gene (reference sequence). The CDR3 spans 14 residues. J was trimmed by 8 bases and V by 4 bases; bases with no gene match: 4. CDR3 loop: CASSSGTGEEKLFF. The DNA of the CDR3 is TGTGCCAGCAGCTCCGGGACAGGGGAAGAAAAACTGTTTTTT.

The CDR3 nucleotides read TGTGCCACCAGCAGAGATCGGGTTGGCGGGACCGGTGGCTACGAGCAGTACTTC. It translates to CATSRDRVGGTGGYEQYF. This sequence joins TRBV15 and TRBJ2-7; tentative D call: TRBD2 (6 bases). The germline V gene has CDR1 LNHNV and CDR2 YYDKDF (reference sequence). The ends were cut back, 0 bases at V and 3 bases at J, with 21 bases in the middle. The CDR3 runs 18 residues. Filled out from reference TRBV15 and TRBJ2-7, the complete variable domain reads DAMVIQNPRYQVTQFGKPVTLSCSQTLNHNVMYWYQQKSSQAPKLLFHYYDKDFNNEADTPDNFQSRRPNTSFCFLDIRSPGLGDTAMYLCATSRDRVGGTGGYEQYFGPGTRLTVT.

J is TRBJ2-3 and V is TRBV11-2; 9 nucleotides line up with TRBD2. V shed 3 bases and J 2 bases; nucleotides not matched to a gene: 3. CDR3 size: 15 residues. The germline V gene has CDR1 SGHAT and CDR2 FQNNGV. The CDR3 nucleotides read TGTGCCAGCAGCTTCCGCGGGAGGGTCACAGATACGCAGTATTTT. Its protein product is CASSFRGRVTDTQYF.

The chain employs TRBV2 and TRBJ1-2; no clear D gene. The germline CDR1 and CDR2 sequences are SNHLY and FYNNEI. V was shortened by 4 bases and J by 4 bases, with 13 bases between the two germline ends. The CDR3 has 14 amino acids. The CDR3, as DNA: TGTGCCAGCAGTGGGGAGACGTCTGTCTATGGCTACACCTTC. Residues: CASSGETSVYGYTF.

V gene TRBV19 combines with J gene TRBJ2-1, with 7 bases fitting TRBD2. V was pared by 7 bases and J by 6 bases, with 18 bases of the junction left unmatched. In germline, CDR1 is LNHDA, CDR2 SQIVND (reference sequence). This CDR3 has 17 residues. Here the CDR3 reads CASTTPVGLAEPNEQFF. The CDR3 region has the DNA TGTGCCAGTACCACCCCGGTCGGGCTAGCGGAACCCAATGAGCAGTTCTTC.

The CDR3, as DNA: TGTGCCAGCAGTTACTCCACGGGAAACTATGGCTACACCTTC. As protein: CASSYSTGNYGYTF. The chain couples TRBV6-5 to TRBJ1-2; D gene ambiguous. V shed 0 bases and J shed 2 bases, with 7 bases lying between them. CDR1 is MNHEY, CDR2 SVGAGI, per germline. The length of the CDR3 is 14 residues.

In its sample, this clone was seen a few times. V usage is TRBV18 and J usage is TRBJ1-1, with 7 bases lining up with TRBD1. The V gene's germline CDR1 is KGHSH and CDR2 LQKENI. Trimming cost V 4 bases and J 0 bases; bases outside gene matches: 8. CDR3 length equals 16 residues. The CDR3 reads CASSLGQRFLNTEAFF. CDR3 bases: TGTGCCAGCTCACTGGGACAGAGGTTTCTGAACACTGAAGCTTTCTTT.

V gene TRBV7-9 combines with J gene TRBJ1-2; no definite D call. In germline, CDR1 is SEHNR, CDR2 FQNEAQ (reference sequence). The CDR3 loop spans 15 amino acids. Trimming cost V 2 bases and J 5 bases, with 15 bases left between them. CDR3: CASSLPRVDMYGYTF. The CDR3 DNA sequence: TGTGCCAGCAGCTTACCCCGGGTAGATATGTATGGCTACACCTTC. Based on the CDR3 plus reference TRBV7-9 and TRBJ1-2, the full variable domain is DTGVSQNPRHKITKRGQNVTFRCDPISEHNRLYWYRQTLGQGPEFLTYFQNEAQLEKSRLLSDRFSAERPKGSFSTLEIQRTEQGDSAMYLCASSLPRVDMYGYTFGSGTRLTVV.

The rearrangement links TRBV28 to TRBJ1-6; no clear D. CDR1 and CDR2 from the germline V gene are MDHEN and SYDVKM. The CDR3 runs 14 residues. V was shortened by 7 bases and J by 0 bases, with 7 bases between the two germline ends. The CDR3 region is CASTVSSYNSPLHF. The CDR3 DNA reads as TGTGCCAGCACGGTTAGCTCCTATAATTCACCCCTCCACTTT.

The V call is TRBV5-1, the J call TRBJ2-7, with 9 nucleotides matching TRBD1. Trimming removed 5 bases from V and 0 bases from J; junction bases left unmatched: 3. Germline V gene sequence: CDR1 SGHRS, CDR2 YFSETQ. The CDR3 runs to 14 residues. CDR3 loop: CASRGTGSSYEQYF. CDR3 DNA sequence: TGCGCCAGCAGGGGGACAGGGAGCTCCTACGAGCAGTACTTC.

This rearrangement joins TRBV6-5 to TRBJ2-5, with a possible D match to TRBD1 (6 bases). The CDR3 runs 14 residues. V shed 2 bases and J shed 4 bases, with 11 bases lying between them. The V gene's germline CDR1 is MNHEY and CDR2 SVGAGI. The CDR3 nucleotides are TGTGCCAGCAGTTACGGGGACATAAGAGAGACCCAGTACTTC. Translation gives CASSYGDIRETQYF.

This clone showed up just once. The J gene is TRBJ1-4, the V gene TRBV27; TRBD1 aligns across 9 bases. Germline assignment: CDR1 MNHEY and CDR2 SMNVEV (reference sequence). V trimming: 6 bases; J trimming: 11 bases; junction bases outside the gene matches: 10. The CDR3 is made up of 14 amino acids. Written as DNA, the CDR3 is TGTGCCAGCAGACCATACAGGGGGCTAGGGAAACTGTTTTTT. This codes for CASRPYRGLGKLFF.

The V and J genes are TRBV3-1 (or the pseudogene TRBV3-2) and TRBJ2-4, with D unclear. This CDR3 comprises 13 residues. The germline gives CDR1 LGHDT, CDR2 YNNKEL (reference sequence). V dropped 1 base and J dropped 5 bases, with 6 bases sitting between them. CDR3 coding DNA: TGTGCCAGCAGCCAAGTATCCGAAAACATTCAGTACTTC. Translating gives CASSQVSENIQYF.